The present TCR beta chain was sequenced within a study of blood T cell repertoires in COVID-19. Profiling relied on immunoSEQ multiplex PCR, and the TCRdb table lists in-frame clones only, not all of them. Among around 150,000 clones listed, roughly 90% were seen once. CDR1 and CDR2 (germline): SGHNT, YYREEE (reference sequence). V dropped 4 bases and J dropped 1; count of bases not matched to a gene: 3. The CDR3 is 14 residues long. This clone was detected once. The sequencing sample was made of PBMCs or T cells enriched from blood (not recorded which). The J gene is TRBJ2-5, the V gene TRBV5-4, with TRBD1 matching over 8 bases. This TCR was sampled from a woman between 50 and 59 years old who had recovered from COVID-19. The CDR3 DNA sequence: TGTGCCAGCAGCCTGGGACAGGCCCAAGAGACCCAGTACTTC. It translates to CASSLGQAQETQYF.